What follows describes a single T cell receptor (beta chain). The sample originates from a study of blood T cell repertoires in COVID-19. The overall study: The United States, Italy and Spain were the sources of the acute and convalescent COVID-19 samples. T cells, B-cell-depleted T cells, or PBMCs supplied cDNA or gDNA.

This CDR3 region has 15 residues. Looked up from germline, CDR1 is SGDLS and CDR2 is YYNGEE. With 2 bases removed from V and 5 bases from J, the gap between germline ends came to 14 bases. Under the authors' procedure: Counts of nucleated cells, estimated from reference gene primer amplification, were obtained. Measured with immunoSEQ multiplex PCR; TCRdb has only the in-frame clones, and not every one. That table is the source of V, J and clone size, and D and trimming were worked out from the DNA. Of about 210,000 clones listed, 70% to 90% were seen once; the top ten hold approximately 8%. The clonotype was recovered from a woman aged 45-60 years with active or convalescent COVID-19. Sequencing used peripheral blood. The V gene is TRBV9, the J gene TRBJ2-1; D gene ambiguous. CDR3 in DNA: TGTGCCAGCAGCGTGGGCCCCCTTATACACAATGAGCAGTTCTTC. Protein sequence: CASSVGPLIHNEQFF.